The 31 T cell receptor beta chains reported below all come from one sample, sequenced in a study of vaccination and CD4 T cells after COVID-19. Time point noted: late sampling 161 to 241 days after vaccination in three convalescent patients. Indicated treatment: roughly 11-day PBMC culture with coronavirus spike peptide pools or control peptides (ViraFEST assay). Their specific antigens are unknown. Scientists ran DNA taken from cultured CD4+ T cells through the Oncomine TCR Beta short-read assay for sequencing. Each CDR3 protein is one row after TCRdb ran MiXCR on the PCR reads. Seen here are fewer than 25,000 distinct CDR3 sequences, approximately 38% observed once, and the top ten hold 9.9%. The specimen was CD4+ T cells from blood, cultured in vitro, collected about 7 months after SARS-CoV-2 vaccination. These receptors all come from a human donor who had recovered from COVID-19.

The rearrangement joins TRBV27 to TRBJ1-1, with D perhaps matching TRBD1 (6 bases). Trimming left V 3 bases short and J 6 bases short, with 17 bases between. Germline V CDR1 and CDR2: MNHEY, SMNVEV (reference sequence). This CDR3 is 15 amino acids long. This chain's CDR3 is CASSLRPQGIAEAFF. The CDR3 DNA reads TGTGCCAGCAGTTTGAGGCCCCAGGGGATCGCTGAAGCTTTCTTT.

This clonotype was counted between two and nine times. The chain is built from TRBV20-1 and TRBJ2-7, with TRBD2 matching 13 bases. Losses at the gene ends were 6 bases for V and 2 bases for J; bases not matched to a gene: 7. CDR1 is DFQATT, CDR2 SNEGSKA, per germline (reference sequence). CDR3 length: 15 residues. In nucleotides, the CDR3 is TGCAGTGCCCGGGGACTAGCGGGATATACCTACGAGCAGTACTTC. Translating it yields CSARGLAGYTYEQYF.

The chain has TRBV6-1 and TRBJ2-3; 9 nucleotides agree with TRBD1. Germline CDR1 and CDR2: MNHNS and SASEGT. J was trimmed by 6 bases and V by 0 bases; bases with no gene match: 10. The CDR3 sequence is 17 residues long. CDR3 nucleotides: TGTGCCAGCAGTGAAGCGCTTCAACAGGGGGCGCGGGATACGCAGTATTTT. Protein product: CASSEALQQGARDTQYF.

The chain uses TRBV24-1 and TRBJ2-7; D is undetermined. With 1 base removed from V and 2 bases from J, the gap between germline ends came to 2 bases. Germline assignment: CDR1 KGHDR and CDR2 SFDVKD. The CDR3 spans 12 residues. CDR3 sequence reads: CATSDLAYEQYF. As DNA, the CDR3 is TGTGCCACCAGTGATTTAGCCTACGAGCAGTACTTC.

Only one count was recorded for this clonotype. The CDR3 nucleotides are TGTGCCAGCAGCTTAGCCGCGACATTGAACACTGAAGCTTTCTTT. It codes for CASSLAATLNTEAFF. The rearrangement joins TRBV7-9 to TRBJ1-1; D unresolved. V was trimmed by 0 bases and J by 0 bases, leaving 8 bases between them. There are 15 residues in the CDR3. Germline CDR1 reads SEHNR; CDR2 reads FQNEAQ (reference sequence).

Only one count was recorded for this clonotype. The CDR3 region is CSAGAGGDGTDTQYF. The CDR3, as DNA: TGCAGTGCTGGGGCCGGGGGCGACGGCACAGATACGCAGTATTTT. The J gene is TRBJ2-3, the V gene TRBV20-1; possibly TRBD1 or TRBD2 for D (6 bases each). Per the germline V gene, CDR1 is DFQATT and CDR2 is SNEGSKA (reference sequence). This CDR3 is built from 15 residues. V gave up 5 bases and J gave up 1 base, with 16 bases separating them.

This chain links TRBV5-4 with TRBJ2-4, with 8 bases matching TRBD1. Germline CDR1 SGHNT, CDR2 YYREEE (reference sequence). Unmatched junction bases numbered 1, after V lost 0 bases and J lost 2 bases. This CDR3 spans 15 amino acids. This CDR3 is CASSLGTGTKNIQYF. Here the CDR3 DNA reads TGTGCCAGCAGCTTGGGGACAGGGACCAAAAACATTCAGTACTTC. The complete variable domain, with remaining parts taken from reference TRBV5-4 and TRBJ2-4, reads ETGVTQSPTHLIKTRGQQVTLRCSSQSGHNTVSWYQQALGQGPQFIFQYYREEENGRGNFPPRFSGLQFPNYSSELNVNALELDDSALYLCASSLGTGTKNIQYFGAGTRLSVL.

The chain uses TRBV7-3 and TRBJ2-1; 14 nucleotides match TRBD2. The J segment lost 7 bases and the V segment lost 6 bases, leaving 5 bases of the junction unmatched. The germline V gene encodes CDR1 SGHTA and CDR2 FQGTGA. The CDR3 consists of 15 residues. The CDR3 loop reads CASSQRLAGGNEQFF. CDR3 sequence (DNA): TGTGCCAGCAGTCAAAGACTAGCGGGGGGGAATGAGCAGTTCTTC. The whole variable domain, filled in from reference TRBV7-3 and TRBJ2-1, reads GAGVSQTPSNKVTEKGKYVELRCDPISGHTALYWYRQSLGQGPEFLIYFQGTGAADDSGLPNDRFFAVRPEGSVSTLKIQRTERGDSAVYLCASSQRLAGGNEQFFGPGTRLTVL.

The chain joins TRBV20-1 to TRBJ2-7, with 8 bases matching TRBD1. The germline V gene encodes CDR1 DFQATT and CDR2 SNEGSKA (reference sequence). The CDR3 has 14 amino acids. Trimming at V came to 6 bases and at J to 7 bases, leaving 14 bases not matched to a gene. Here the CDR3 reads CSAPINRGKGEQYF. The CDR3 DNA is TGCAGTGCACCCATTAACAGGGGGAAGGGGGAGCAGTACTTC.

The V gene is TRBV28, the J gene TRBJ2-7; 8 bases are shared with TRBD2. The CDR3 totals 14 residues. CDR1 and CDR2 (germline): MDHEN, SYDVKM. V was clipped by 2 bases and J by 4 bases; unmatched bases: 4. The CDR3 sequence is CASSLAGGVYEQYF. The CDR3 nucleotides read TGTGCCAGCAGTTTAGCGGGAGGCGTATACGAGCAGTACTTC.

The chain combines TRBV28 with TRBJ2-3; 11 bases fit TRBD2. With 6 bases clipped from V and 0 bases from J, the junction kept 5 bases outside the gene matches. Germline V gene data show CDR1 as MDHEN and CDR2 as SYDVKM. The CDR3 runs 16 residues. DNA for the CDR3: TGTGCCAGCAGCCGCGGACTAGCGGGTAGCACAGATACGCAGTATTTT. Translated: CASSRGLAGSTDTQYF.

The rearrangement joins TRBV15 to TRBJ2-1, with D perhaps matching TRBD2 (6 bases). The CDR3 length is 15 residues. The V gene lost 0 bases and the J gene lost 1 base, with 7 bases spanning the gap. Germline CDR1 reads LNHNV; CDR2 reads YYDKDF (reference sequence). This chain's CDR3 is CATSRDAGSYNEQFF. CDR3 DNA sequence: TGTGCCACCAGCAGAGACGCGGGATCCTACAATGAGCAGTTCTTC. Filled out from reference TRBV15 and TRBJ2-1, the complete variable domain reads DAMVIQNPRYQVTQFGKPVTLSCSQTLNHNVMYWYQQKSSQAPKLLFHYYDKDFNNEADTPDNFQSRRPNTSFCFLDIRSPGLGDTAMYLCATSRDAGSYNEQFFGPGTRLTVL.

The gene calls are TRBV6-1 and TRBJ2-7; TRBD1 matches 8 bases. The germline gives CDR1 MNHNS, CDR2 SASEGT. V was pared by 6 bases and J by 4 bases, with 11 bases of the junction left unmatched. There are 15 residues in the CDR3. The CDR3 sequence: CASRQGVWLGYEQYF. CDR3 sequence (DNA): TGTGCCAGCAGACAGGGGGTTTGGCTTGGGTACGAGCAGTACTTC.

The chain links TRBV7-8 to TRBJ2-7; the D is unclear. CDR1 and CDR2 (germline): SGHVS, FQNEAQ. The V gene lost 5 bases and the J gene lost 3 bases, with 14 bases spanning the gap. The CDR3 covers 14 residues. The CDR3 loop is CASSQGVTYYEQYF. CDR3 nucleotide sequence: TGTGCCAGCAGCCAAGGTGTAACGTACTACGAGCAGTACTTC.

The V gene is TRBV24-1, the J gene TRBJ2-6; no clear D. CDR3 length: 14 residues. Germline values: CDR1 KGHDR, CDR2 SFDVKD. The V and J ends lost 4 bases and 0 bases respectively, with 3 bases between them. CDR3 DNA: TGTGCCACCAGTGAAGGCTCTGGGGCCAACGTCCTGACTTTC. Its protein is CATSEGSGANVLTF.

The chain combines TRBV6-5 with TRBJ2-1, with D maybe TRBD2 (5 bases). The CDR3 spans 14 residues. V lost 8 bases and J 2 bases, leaving 13 bases between the germline ends. The germline V gene encodes CDR1 MNHEY and CDR2 SVGAGI. The CDR3 region has the DNA TGTGCCAGCGAGTTAGCGCGTCCCTACAATGAGCAGTTCTTC. Protein sequence: CASELARPYNEQFF.

The rearrangement uses TRBV14 and TRBJ1-2, with D possibly TRBD1 on 5 matching bases. Germline-derived CDR1 and CDR2 are SGHDN and FVKESK. With 3 bases removed from V and 3 bases from J, the gap between germline ends came to 11 bases. The CDR3 sequence is 14 residues long. CDR3 nucleotide sequence: TGTGCCAGCAGCCAGAATTTGGGGGACTATGGCTACACCTTC. As protein: CASSQNLGDYGYTF.

The gene calls are TRBV10-2 and TRBJ1-2, with 7 positions matching TRBD1. The CDR3 is 14 residues long. J lost 4 bases, V lost 2 bases, and 4 bases had no gene match. Germline V gene lookup returns CDR1 WSHSY and CDR2 SAAADI. The CDR3 DNA reads as TGCGCCAGCAGTGAGGGGGCAGGGGGCTATGGCTACACCTTC. Translation: CASSEGAGGYGYTF.

The chain carries TRBV5-5 and TRBJ2-7; D is undetermined. The CDR3 length is 12 residues. V lost 1 base and J 3 bases, leaving 5 bases between the germline ends. Germline CDR1 SGHKS, CDR2 YYEKEE (reference sequence). The CDR3 loop is CASSLSGYEQYF. The CDR3 DNA reads TGTGCCAGCAGCTTGAGTGGCTACGAGCAGTACTTC.

The chain recombines TRBV28 with TRBJ1-5; no clear D gene. Looked up from germline, CDR1 is MDHEN and CDR2 is SYDVKM. V was trimmed by 5 bases and J by 2 bases, leaving 16 bases between them. CDR3 size: 16 residues. CDR3 loop: CASSRGWGRGNQPQHF. CDR3 coding DNA: TGTGCCAGCAGTAGAGGTTGGGGTAGAGGCAATCAGCCCCAGCATTTT.

This clonotype was observed a few times. The junction shows a germline mismatch at one end, possibly a read error. This chain joins TRBV20-1 and TRBJ2-4; TRBD1 is a possible D gene (6 bases). This CDR3 region has 13 residues. The germline V gene has CDR1 DFQATT and CDR2 SNEGSKA (reference sequence). CDR3 loop: CSARDPYPGHTLF. CDR3 bases: TGCAGTGCTAGAGACCCTTACCCGGGACACACCTTATTC.

This clonotype showed up just a few times. This rearrangement joins TRBV2 to TRBJ1-5; D is possibly TRBD1 (5 bases). CDR3 length equals 14 residues. V lost 3 bases, J lost 5 bases, and 11 bases lay in between. Germline assignment: CDR1 SNHLY and CDR2 FYNNEI. In nucleotides, the CDR3 is TGTGCCAGCAGTGATAGGGGTACGTATCAGCCCCAGCATTTT. This sequence encodes CASSDRGTYQPQHF.

V usage is TRBV24-1 and J usage is TRBJ2-1, with D possibly being TRBD2 (6 bases). The germline V and J ends were trimmed by 0 bases and 0 bases, with 11 bases remaining between them. The germline gives CDR1 KGHDR, CDR2 SFDVKD. The CDR3 loop spans 17 amino acids. This chain's CDR3 is CATSDLASDRSYNEQFF. The CDR3 DNA reads as TGTGCCACCAGTGATTTGGCTAGCGATCGCTCCTACAATGAGCAGTTCTTC.

The chain recombines TRBV20-1 with TRBJ2-7, with a tentative D call TRBD2 (5 bases). Trimming took off 0 bases at V and 3 bases at J, with 21 bases between the two ends. CDR3 length: 17 amino acids. Looked up from germline, CDR1 is DFQATT and CDR2 is SNEGSKA (reference sequence). The CDR3 DNA reads as TGCAGTGCTAGAGAGGGGAGCCGGGGTCCACAAAACTACGAGCAGTACTTC. Its translation: CSAREGSRGPQNYEQYF.

The chain is built from TRBV28 and TRBJ1-2, with 9 bases aligning to TRBD1. Unmatched junction bases numbered 7, after V lost 7 bases and J lost 4 bases. The germline CDR1 and CDR2 sequences are MDHEN and SYDVKM. This CDR3 is built from 14 residues. CDR3 residues: CASTRQGVPYGYTF. CDR3 nucleotides: TGTGCCAGCACCAGACAGGGGGTGCCCTATGGCTACACCTTC.

The V and J genes are TRBV19 and TRBJ2-5; D may be TRBD1 (6 bases). Germline CDR1 and CDR2: LNHDA and SQIVND (reference sequence). V shed 5 bases and J shed 10 bases, with 17 bases lying between them. The CDR3 spans 13 residues. The CDR3 coding sequence is TGTGCCAGTAGTCCGGACCCAAGAGGGGGCCAGTACTTC. It yields the protein CASSPDPRGGQYF.

This chain connects TRBV29-1 to TRBJ2-5, with 7 bases that match TRBD2. Per the germline V gene, CDR1 is SQVTM and CDR2 is ANQGSEA. The length of the CDR3 is 15 residues. The ends lost 4 bases at V and 9 bases at J; junction bases unmatched: 17. Here the CDR3 reads CSVGKTSTIRGAQYF. The CDR3 DNA is TGCAGCGTTGGCAAGACTAGCACCATTCGAGGGGCCCAGTACTTC. Using reference TRBV29-1 and TRBJ2-5 for the parts outside the CDR3, the full variable domain is SAVISQKPSRDICQRGTSLTIQCQVDSQVTMMFWYRQQPGQSLTLIATANQGSEATYESGFVIDKFPISRPNLTFSTLTVSNMSPEDSSIYLCSVGKTSTIRGAQYFGPGTRLLVL.

A single count supports this clonotype. The CDR3 bases are TGCAGCCGACTCGAAAAGATAAGCACAGATACGCAGTATTTT. This translates into CSRLEKISTDTQYF. The chain uses TRBV29-1 and TRBJ2-3; D uncertain. This CDR3 region has 14 residues. The V gene's germline CDR1 is SQVTM and CDR2 ANQGSEA. Trimming removed 8 bases from V and 0 bases from J, with 15 bases in between.

This clonotype is a singleton in its sample. This chain joins TRBV20-1 and TRBJ2-2; maybe TRBD2 (6 bases). Germline loops: CDR1 DFQATT, CDR2 SNEGSKA (reference sequence). The CDR3 covers 14 residues. The V end lost 4 bases, the J end lost 4 bases, and 13 bases lay between the germline ends. As DNA, the CDR3 is TGCAGTGCTAAATATCGGGAGAGCACCGGGGAGCTGTTTTTT. It translates to CSAKYRESTGELFF.

The J gene is TRBJ1-2, the V gene TRBV20-1; D not resolved. The germline gives CDR1 DFQATT, CDR2 SNEGSKA (reference sequence). V lost 3 bases to trimming and J lost 0 bases, with 11 bases between them. The CDR3 runs to 14 residues. The CDR3 DNA reads TGCAGTGCTAGTTCGGCCACAACTAACTATGGCTACACCTTC. The encoded protein is CSASSATTNYGYTF.

This clonotype was counted between two and nine times. V and J are TRBV20-1 and TRBJ2-7; TRBD2 matches at 7 bases. The germline gives CDR1 DFQATT, CDR2 SNEGSKA (reference sequence). CDR3 length: 11 residues. Unmatched junction bases numbered 3, after V lost 6 bases and J lost 4 bases. CDR3 loop: CSARREYEQYF. The CDR3 DNA is TGCAGTGCCAGGCGGGAGTACGAGCAGTACTTC.